The clone carrying this T cell receptor beta chain was detected ten times or more. Its antigen is undetermined. This sample is drawn from a study of blood T cells in healthy people across ages. Study results and caveats: Per million T cells, TCR beta diversity dropped about linearly as age rose.

The authors ran a second PCR of about 7 to 12 cycles using a sample-barcoded 5' primer and a J-beta primer mix. TCRdb passed the 5' RACE reads through MiXCR, listing each CDR3 protein once. The sample consists of approximately 800,000 distinct CDR3 sequences, less than 70% of them appearing once. Ranging in age from about 6 to 100, the donors were healthy Caucasian individuals from Russia. CDR1 is SGDLS and CDR2 is YYNGEE in the germline V gene. V was cut by 0 bases and J by 0 bases, with 7 bases left in between. The CDR3 runs 14 residues. The TCR was taken from a man older than 75 in good health. The V call is TRBV9, the J call TRBJ2-7; D not certain. The sequenced sample consisted of blood. The CDR3 region is CASSVGAPSYEQYF. The CDR3 coding sequence is TGTGCCAGCAGCGTAGGGGCACCCTCCTACGAGCAGTACTTC.